A selection of T cell receptor beta chains follows, all from one sample in a study of CD8 T cells in ankylosing spondylitis. TCRdb reprocessed the 5' RACE reads with MiXCR, giving one entry per CDR3 protein. The sample gives a few hundred thousand distinct CDR3 sequences, about 15% of which show up once; over 1% is in the top ten. Source material: blood, either unsorted or a sorted T cell fraction (not recorded which). These receptors all come from a male donor with ankylosing spondylitis. CDR3s include the opening cysteine and the closing phenylalanine or tryptophan. D genes are given only for firm matches. Some rows mark clone size as missing; the rest say once, few, many or name a class of expanded clone.

few,TRBV20-1,NA,TRBJ1-5,TGCAGTGCAACAACAGGACAAGCGAATAGCAATCAGCCCCAGCATTTT,CSATTGQANSNQPQHF
few,TRBV3-1,NA,TRBJ1-3,TGTGCCAGCAGCCGGACGGGAAACACCATATATTTT,CASSRTGNTIYF
NA,TRBV3-1,TRBD2,TRBJ2-1,TGTGCCAGCAGCCAAGGACTAGCGGACAATGAGCAGTTCTTC,CASSQGLADNEQFF
few,TRBV20-1,NA,TRBJ2-7,TGCAGTGCTAGAGGTCTAGTATTCTACGAGCAGTACTTC,CSARGLVFYEQYF
few,TRBV6-5,NA,TRBJ1-2,TGTGCCAGCAGTTACTCCGGGTGGGGCTACACCTTC,CASSYSGWGYTF
few,TRBV25-1,NA,TRBJ1-4,TGTGCCAGCGGGGGAGTCTCCCCCTCGTCTGAAAAACTGTTTTTT,CASGGVSPSSEKLFF
NA,TRBV27,NA,TRBJ2-3,TGTGCCGCCCGATCCAAGGTCTGGACAGATACGCAGTATTTT,CAARSKVWTDTQYF
NA,TRBV7-8,NA,TRBJ1-2,TGTGCCAGCAGCCCGAGGGGGGCTCACTATGGCTACACCTTC,CASSPRGAHYGYTF
NA,TRBV6-5,NA,TRBJ2-1,TGTGCCAGCAGTTACTCAGGCGCAGGGTCTGAGCAGTTCTTC,CASSYSGAGSEQFF
NA,TRBV2,NA,TRBJ1-5,TGTGCCAGCGGGCGGGAACGAGGGATCCCTCAGCCCCAGCATTTT,CASGRERGIPQPQHF
many,TRBV20-1,TRBD2,TRBJ2-4,TGCAGTGCTTCGGGACTAGCGGAACTAGCCAAAAACATTCAGTACTTC,CSASGLAELAKNIQYF
NA,TRBV28,NA,TRBJ1-4,TGTGCCAGCACCCGCGCGGCTAATGAAAAACTGTTTTTT,CASTRAANEKLFF
NA,TRBV5-1,NA,TRBJ1-4,TGCGCCAGCAGCTTGGAGGGGCCAACTAATGAAAAACTGTTTTTT,CASSLEGPTNEKLFF
few,TRBV5-1,NA,TRBJ1-4,TGCGCCAGCAGCTTGGAACAGGGAGGAGAAAAACTGTTTTTT,CASSLEQGGEKLFF
NA,TRBV11-2,TRBD2,TRBJ2-5,TGTGCCAGCAGCCTAGCTAGCGGGGTAGAGACCCAGTACTTC,CASSLASGVETQYF
many,TRBV5-1,NA,TRBJ2-7,TGCGCCAGCAGCTTAACTGGACAGACCTACGAGCAGTACTTC,CASSLTGQTYEQYF
many,TRBV7-2,NA,TRBJ2-7,TGTGCCAGCAGTTCCTACTACGAGCAGTACTTC,CASSSYYEQYF
NA,TRBV6-1,TRBD1,TRBJ2-2,TGTGCCAGCAGTGGGAGGACAGGGGGCAGGGCGAACACCGGGGAGCTGTTTTTT,CASSGRTGGRANTGELFF
NA,TRBV28,TRBD2,TRBJ2-5,TGTGCCAGCCCCCCTCCAGGCGGGAGGACAGAGACCCAGTACTTC,CASPPPGGRTETQYF
few,TRBV20-1,NA,TRBJ1-2,TGCAGTGCCGCCACAGCCCTTAGAAGGAATGGCTACACCTTC,CSAATALRRNGYTF
NA,TRBV7-8,TRBD1,TRBJ2-1,TGTGCCAGCAGCATCACAGGGGGCTCCTACAATGAGCAGTTCTTC,CASSITGGSYNEQFF
few,TRBV15,NA,TRBJ2-6,TGTGCCACCAGCAGTTTAAGTGGCAGGAGCTCTGGGGCCAACGTCCTGACTTTC,CATSSLSGRSSGANVLTF
NA,TRBV12-3/TRBV12-4,TRBD2,TRBJ2-1,TGTGCCAGCAAGGGACTAGCGGGCGAAAAGCAGTTCTTC,CASKGLAGEKQFF
few,TRBV27,NA,TRBJ2-2,TGTGCCAGCAGTCCACCTGGGTATGGGGGTTACACCGGGGAGCTGTTTTTT,CASSPPGYGGYTGELFF
NA,TRBV29-1,TRBD1,TRBJ2-2,TGCAGCGTGGGGACAGGCCAAGGGTTGACCGGGGAGCTGTTTTTT,CSVGTGQGLTGELFF
few,TRBV5-1,NA,TRBJ2-7,TGCGCCAGCAGCTTGGACGGGGCCGTTCCGGGGGAGCAGTACTTC,CASSLDGAVPGEQYF
few,TRBV3-1,TRBD2,TRBJ2-2,TGTGCCAGCAGCCTCCGGACTAGCGGGAGCACCGGGGAGCTGTTTTTT,CASSLRTSGSTGELFF
NA,TRBV6-2/TRBV6-3,TRBD1,TRBJ2-7,TGTGCCAGCAGTCAACGGACAGGGGGTGCCTACGAGCAGTACTTC,CASSQRTGGAYEQYF
NA,TRBV7-9,TRBD1,TRBJ2-3,TGTGCCAGCACAAGGGGACAGGGAACAGATACGCAGTATTTT,CASTRGQGTDTQYF
NA,TRBV5-1,NA,TRBJ1-2,TGCGCCAGCAGCTTGGAGTCGGGGGACTATGGCTACACCTTC,CASSLESGDYGYTF
few,TRBV7-9,NA,TRBJ2-5,TGTGCCAGCAGCTTACATAACCAAGAGACCCAGTACTTC,CASSLHNQETQYF
NA,TRBV6-1,TRBD2,TRBJ2-7,TGTGCCAGCAGAGGGGGGTCCCGGGAGGGGTACGAGCAGTACTTC,CASRGGSREGYEQYF
many,TRBV5-1,TRBD1,TRBJ1-4,TGCGCCAGCAGCCCAGGGGGCTTTTGGCCTAATGAAAAACTGTTTTTT,CASSPGGFWPNEKLFF
NA,TRBV5-1,NA,TRBJ1-4,TGCGCCAGCAGCTTAACGTCTGCGAGGACTAATGAAAAACTGTTTTTT,CASSLTSARTNEKLFF